In its sample, the clone carrying this T cell receptor beta chain was seen a few times. The target antigen is unknown. Germline-derived CDR1 and CDR2 are MDHEN and SYDVKM. With 7 bases clipped from V and 2 bases from J, the junction kept 17 bases outside the gene matches. The CDR3 is made up of 18 amino acids. This sample is part of a study of cytomegalovirus exposure and HLA in healthy donors. Whole-study findings and limits: Earlier analysis yielded a pattern in which most TCR beta V segments were productive about 87% or about 30% of the time. Upon later analysis, TCR association rates were observed to vary by HLA locus, being highest for DRB1 and lowest for HLA-C. The number of N-insertions in an Asian-associated ancestry cluster was reportedly below the 666-donor mean in a later analysis.

This PCR relied on a set of 60 Vbeta primers and 13 Jbeta primers. Original processing methods: Per a later analysis, the number of unique TCR beta chains was approximately 80 million, of which 9 million to 14 million were shared. The table came from immunoSEQ multiplex PCR; TCRdb's copy has only in-frame clones and leaves some out. V, J and clone size derive from that table, while D and trimming were established from the DNA sequence. Here the sample spans about 130,000 clones, around four fifths being singletons. V gene TRBV28 combines with J gene TRBJ1-5; 7 positions agree with TRBD1. This sequence originates from a male donor in good health and CMV-seronegative. The sample comprised PBMCs. CDR3 coding DNA: TGTGCCAGCACCCCAAGGGAAGGGGGCTTACTTGGCAATCAGCCCCAGCATTTT. Translation: CASTPREGGLLGNQPQHF.